Sequencing of this T cell receptor (beta chain) was carried out in a study of blood T cell repertoires in COVID-19. Study overall: Both acute and convalescent COVID-19 samples were obtained from the United States, Italy and Spain.

TCRdb keeps only in-frame clones here, not all; method: immunoSEQ multiplex PCR. The table has around 290,000 clones, roughly 86% seen once. The CDR3 spans 13 residues. The trim removed 4 bases at V and 5 bases at J, leaving 4 bases unmatched. Germline CDR1 is ENHRY and CDR2 is SYGVKD. The chain employs TRBV10-3 and TRBJ1-2; TRBD1 aligns across 7 bases. The clonotype comes from a woman in her twenties or thirties who had recovered from COVID-19. The sample taken for sequencing was PBMCs or T cells enriched from blood (not recorded which). Here the CDR3 reads CAISGGQKYGYTF. The CDR3 nucleotides are TGTGCCATCAGTGGGGGACAGAAGTATGGCTACACCTTC.